The 29 T cell receptor beta chains below were found in one sample sequenced in a study of TIL therapy for anti-PD-1-resistant metastatic lung cancer. The immunoSEQ assay was v3. This table comes from immunoSEQ multiplex PCR, and its TCRdb copy is limited to in-frame clones, with some not included. The sample consists of more than 45,000 clones, around 86% of them appearing once. Described time point: pre-treatment sample, taken before nivolumab and TIL therapy. The sample here was blood, taken at baseline. The origin of the receptors is a person aged 25-79 years with non-small cell lung cancer.

The rearrangement links TRBV29-1 to TRBJ2-1; unclear D gene. V dropped 2 bases and J dropped 13 bases, with 9 bases sitting between them. This CDR3 is built from 10 residues. Germline CDR1 reads SQVTM; CDR2 reads ANQGSEA. For the CDR3, the DNA is TGCAGCGTTGAAACCACTGGTCAGTTCTTC. It translates to CSVETTGQFF.

The chain carries TRBV11-2 and TRBJ2-5; perhaps TRBD1 as D (6 bases). V lost 4 bases and J 4 bases, leaving 13 bases between the germline ends. Germline assignment: CDR1 SGHAT and CDR2 FQNNGV. This CDR3 is 14 amino acids long. CDR3 sequence: CASSSTRDTETQYF. DNA for the CDR3: TGTGCCAGCAGCTCGACCCGGGACACAGAGACCCAGTACTTC.

This chain uses TRBV3-1 (or the pseudogene TRBV3-2) with TRBJ2-3; 7 bases match TRBD1. J was trimmed by 0 bases and V by 4 bases; bases with no gene match: 7. Germline assignment: CDR1 LGHDT and CDR2 YNNKEL (reference sequence). The CDR3 has 16 residues. CDR3 DNA: TGTGCCAGCAGCCGTCTCCTGACAGGGAGCACAGATACGCAGTATTTT. Translating it yields CASSRLLTGSTDTQYF.

The chain recombines TRBV25-1 with TRBJ1-4; D is uncertain. CDR1 and CDR2 from the germline V gene are MGHDK and SYGVNS. The V end was cut by 6 bases, the J end by 7 bases, with 12 bases between. The CDR3 has 13 amino acids. CDR3 sequence: CASSPAGSEKLFF. Here the CDR3 DNA reads TGTGCCAGCAGCCCAGCCGGGAGTGAAAAACTGTTTTTT.

This chain links TRBV7-3 with TRBJ2-3, with D unclear. The CDR3 runs to 14 residues. V was trimmed by 2 bases and J by 1 base, leaving 7 bases between them. Germline V gene lookup returns CDR1 SGHTA and CDR2 FQGTGA. CDR3 sequence reads: CASSLGVGTDTQYF. DNA for the CDR3: TGTGCCAGCAGCTTAGGGGTGGGCACAGATACGCAGTATTTT.

This rearrangement joins TRBV4-1 to TRBJ2-3; D not certain. The V end was cut by 0 bases, the J end by 6 bases, with 7 bases between. The CDR3 runs to 13 residues. Germline assignment: CDR1 MGHRA and CDR2 YSYEKL. The CDR3 bases are TGCGCCAGCAGCCAAGATAAAGGGGATACGCAGTATTTT. It yields the protein CASSQDKGDTQYF.

The chain carries TRBV4-1 and TRBJ1-5; D not resolved. The V end lost 0 bases, the J end lost 4 bases, and 13 bases lay between the germline ends. The CDR3 totals 16 residues. CDR1 is MGHRA and CDR2 is YSYEKL in the germline V gene. The CDR3 coding sequence is TGCGCCAGCAGCCAAGAAGCATCAGGTATGAATCAGCCCCAGCATTTT. As protein: CASSQEASGMNQPQHF.

This clone has only one observation. V usage is TRBV3-1 (or the pseudogene TRBV3-2) and J usage is TRBJ1-1, with D uncertain. V was shortened by 1 base and J by 0 bases, with 6 bases between the two germline ends. This CDR3 is built from 14 residues. CDR1 is LGHDT and CDR2 is YNNKEL in the germline V gene (reference sequence). CDR3 in DNA: TGTGCCAGCAGCCAAGTCGGAGTGAACACTGAAGCTTTCTTT. It is translated as CASSQVGVNTEAFF.

The chain employs TRBV30 and TRBJ2-3; D possibly corresponds to TRBD2 (6 bases). Trimming cost V 5 bases and J 2 bases, with 8 bases left between them. The germline V gene has CDR1 GTSNPN and CDR2 SVGIG (reference sequence). The CDR3 consists of 12 residues. The CDR3 sequence is CAWGGNTDTQYF. CDR3 nucleotide sequence: TGTGCCTGGGGGGGGAACACAGATACGCAGTATTTT.

This sequence joins TRBV19 and TRBJ1-1; TRBD1 matches 9 bases. This CDR3 spans 15 amino acids. Germline CDR1 reads LNHDA; CDR2 reads SQIVND (reference sequence). V dropped 1 base and J dropped 1; count of bases not matched to a gene: 1. The CDR3 sequence: CASSIATGGNTEAFF. For the CDR3, the DNA is TGTGCCAGTAGTATAGCGACAGGGGGGAACACTGAAGCTTTCTTT. The entire variable domain, with the rest obtained from reference TRBV19 and TRBJ1-1, is as follows: DGGITQSPKYLFRKEGQNVTLSCEQNLNHDAMYWYRQDPGQGLRLIYYSQIVNDFQKGDIAEGYSVSREKKESFPLTVTSAQKNPTAFYLCASSIATGGNTEAFFGQGTRLTVV.

The V call is TRBV25-1, the J call TRBJ1-6; 9 bases align to TRBD1. The J segment lost 8 bases and the V segment lost 7 bases, leaving 12 bases of the junction unmatched. The germline V gene has CDR1 MGHDK and CDR2 SYGVNS. CDR3 length equals 16 residues. CDR3 region: CASNGGTGSAHSPLHF. The CDR3 DNA sequence: TGTGCCAGCAACGGCGGGACAGGGTCTGCCCATTCACCCCTCCACTTT.

The table lists this clone with a few counts. As DNA, the CDR3 is TGTGCCAGCAGCGTAGGCGGAGGGGGCGGTAATTCACCCCTCCACTTT. Its protein product is CASSVGGGGGNSPLHF. The chain carries TRBV9 and TRBJ1-6; TRBD1 matches 7 bases. CDR1 SGDLS and CDR2 YYNGEE come from the germline V gene. The V segment lost 0 bases and the J segment 6 bases; nucleotides outside the gene matches: 6. This CDR3 is built from 16 residues.

This sequence joins TRBV3-1 (or the pseudogene TRBV3-2) and TRBJ2-1; 9 positions match TRBD2. In germline, CDR1 is LGHDT, CDR2 YNNKEL (reference sequence). With 0 bases clipped from V and 0 bases from J, the junction kept 12 bases outside the gene matches. This CDR3 has 20 amino acids. In nucleotides, the CDR3 is TGTGCCAGCAGCCAAGATCTGCTAGCGGGAATGGGCTCCTCCTACAATGAGCAGTTCTTC. Protein: CASSQDLLAGMGSSYNEQFF.

This chain links TRBV4-2 with TRBJ2-7; 8 bases match TRBD1. J gave up 7 bases and V 6 bases, and 8 bases lay outside the gene matches. CDR1 and CDR2 (germline): LGHNA, YNFKEQ. CDR3 length: 13 amino acids. The DNA of the CDR3 is TGTGCCAGCAGACCGACAGGGGCGGGAGAGCAGTACTTC. Protein product: CASRPTGAGEQYF.

The chain combines TRBV11-2 with TRBJ2-2; 8 nucleotides agree with TRBD1. The CDR3 length is 15 residues. V dropped 5 bases and J dropped 7; count of bases not matched to a gene: 9. The germline CDR1 and CDR2 sequences are SGHAT and FQNNGV. CDR3 in DNA: TGTGCCAGCAGCCCCACCGACAGGGGAGGCGGGGAGCTGTTTTTT. This sequence encodes CASSPTDRGGGELFF.

V gene TRBV12-3 or TRBV12-4 combines with J gene TRBJ1-1; possibly TRBD1 for D (5 bases). The CDR3 consists of 11 residues. The V gene lost 4 bases and the J gene lost 12 bases, with 12 bases spanning the gap. CDR3 loop: CASSWGGETFF. The CDR3 DNA reads TGTGCCAGCAGTTGGGGGGGGGAAACTTTCTTT.

This sequence joins TRBV24-1 and TRBJ1-4; D remains unclear. V shed 3 bases and J shed 4 bases, with 5 bases lying between them. Germline V gene sequence: CDR1 KGHDR, CDR2 SFDVKD. This CDR3 contains 13 residues. The CDR3 loop is CATSDGVNEKLFF. Written as DNA, the CDR3 is TGTGCCACCAGTGATGGGGTTAATGAAAAACTGTTTTTT.

V is TRBV27 and J is TRBJ1-1; no definite D call. CDR3 length: 13 amino acids. The V gene lost 0 bases and the J gene lost 4 bases, with 6 bases spanning the gap. Germline V lookup: CDR1 MNHEY, CDR2 SMNVEV (reference sequence). CDR3 in amino acids: CASSLSYSTEAFF. DNA for the CDR3: TGTGCCAGCAGTTTATCCTATAGCACTGAAGCTTTCTTT.

The V and J genes are TRBV6-1 and TRBJ2-7; the D is unclear. Trimming pared 2 bases from V and 6 bases from J, leaving 11 bases between. This CDR3 contains 13 residues. Germline CDR1 MNHNS, CDR2 SASEGT. The CDR3 nucleotides read TGTGCCAGCAGTGAACTGGTTAAGGGCGAGCAGTACTTC. It encodes CASSELVKGEQYF.

This chain links TRBV5-1 with TRBJ2-4; 11 bases fit TRBD1. The CDR3 is 14 amino acids. Losses at the gene ends were 6 bases for V and 8 bases for J; bases not matched to a gene: 7. Germline assignment: CDR1 SGHRS and CDR2 YFSETQ. As DNA, the CDR3 is TGCGCCAGCACCTCGGGACAGGGGGTCGACATTCAGTACTTC. This translates into CASTSGQGVDIQYF.

V gene TRBV28 combines with J gene TRBJ1-4, with D unresolved. The CDR3 totals 12 residues. Looked up from germline, CDR1 is MDHEN and CDR2 is SYDVKM. V lost 4 bases to trimming and J lost 3 bases, with 3 bases between them. Here the CDR3 DNA reads TGTGCCAGCAGTTCTGCTAATGAAAAACTGTTTTTT. It codes for CASSSANEKLFF.

The V and J genes are TRBV11-3 and TRBJ2-5; D possibly corresponds to TRBD2 (5 bases). Germline V gene lookup returns CDR1 SGHNT and CDR2 YENEEA. CDR3 length equals 13 residues. Trimming removed 1 base from V and 4 bases from J, with 7 bases in between. Written as DNA, the CDR3 is TGTGCCAGCAGCTTAGCACTAGGAGAGACCCAGTACTTC. This sequence encodes CASSLALGETQYF.

The CDR3: CASRLATGDRVFPEAFF. The DNA for the CDR3 is TGTGCAAGTCGCTTAGCGACCGGGGACAGAGTATTCCCTGAAGCTTTCTTT. This chain joins TRBV12-2 and TRBJ1-1; the table's D call of TRBD1 was not tested on the DNA. TRBV12-2 represents a pseudogene. The CDR3 sequence is 17 residues long.

V usage is TRBV5-1 and J usage is TRBJ2-1; TRBD2 matches at 8 bases. The CDR3 spans 15 residues. The germline CDR1 and CDR2 sequences are SGHRS and YFSETQ. The ends lost 5 bases at V and 0 bases at J; junction bases unmatched: 4. The DNA for the CDR3 is TGCGCCAGCAGTCCCGGGACTAGCTCCTACAATGAGCAGTTCTTC. This translates into CASSPGTSSYNEQFF.

This clone was picked up one time. V gene TRBV5-1 combines with J gene TRBJ2-1, with D perhaps being TRBD1 or TRBD2 (6 bases each). Trimming cost V 3 bases and J 10 bases, with 26 bases left between them. From germline, CDR1 is SGHRS and CDR2 YFSETQ. CDR3 size: 17 residues. This chain's CDR3 is CASSSSLGGPTFAEQFF. CDR3 nucleotides: TGCGCCAGCAGCTCCTCTCTGGGGGGCCCTACGTTTGCGGAGCAGTTCTTC.

This clone has a single count. J is TRBJ1-5 and V is TRBV6-5; TRBD1 aligns across 9 bases. The germline gives CDR1 MNHEY, CDR2 SVGAGI. The CDR3 consists of 15 residues. J was trimmed by 6 bases and V by 8 bases; bases with no gene match: 11. CDR3 bases: TGTGCCAGCGCTCGACAGGGGGGAGTAAGTCAGCCCCAGCATTTT. Protein: CASARQGGVSQPQHF.

The rearrangement uses TRBV3-1 (or the pseudogene TRBV3-2) and TRBJ2-2, with TRBD2 matching 14 bases. From germline, CDR1 is LGHDT and CDR2 YNNKEL (reference sequence). V trimming: 1 base; J trimming: 7 bases; junction bases outside the gene matches: 8. The CDR3 runs to 18 residues. The CDR3 loop is CASSQAGLAGGRGGELFF. For the CDR3, the DNA is TGTGCCAGCAGCCAAGCCGGACTAGCGGGGGGCAGAGGCGGGGAGCTGTTTTTT.

The chain has TRBV29-1 and TRBJ1-1, with 7 bases matching TRBD1. The CDR3 totals 11 residues. V was clipped by 5 bases and J by 11 bases; unmatched bases: 8. Germline CDR1 and CDR2: SQVTM and ANQGSEA. In DNA form, the CDR3 reads TGCAGCGTTCACAGACAGGGATTGGCTTTCTTT. Its protein product is CSVHRQGLAFF.

The rearrangement links TRBV15 to TRBJ1-1; 10 nucleotides agree with TRBD1. CDR1 is LNHNV and CDR2 is YYDKDF in the germline V gene (reference sequence). The CDR3 covers 16 residues. After removal of 0 bases from V and 3 bases from J, the junction contained 4 bases not matched to a gene. The CDR3 nucleotides are TGTGCCACCAGCAGAGAGAGGGACAGGGGTGACACTGAAGCTTTCTTT. Protein product: CATSRERDRGDTEAFF.